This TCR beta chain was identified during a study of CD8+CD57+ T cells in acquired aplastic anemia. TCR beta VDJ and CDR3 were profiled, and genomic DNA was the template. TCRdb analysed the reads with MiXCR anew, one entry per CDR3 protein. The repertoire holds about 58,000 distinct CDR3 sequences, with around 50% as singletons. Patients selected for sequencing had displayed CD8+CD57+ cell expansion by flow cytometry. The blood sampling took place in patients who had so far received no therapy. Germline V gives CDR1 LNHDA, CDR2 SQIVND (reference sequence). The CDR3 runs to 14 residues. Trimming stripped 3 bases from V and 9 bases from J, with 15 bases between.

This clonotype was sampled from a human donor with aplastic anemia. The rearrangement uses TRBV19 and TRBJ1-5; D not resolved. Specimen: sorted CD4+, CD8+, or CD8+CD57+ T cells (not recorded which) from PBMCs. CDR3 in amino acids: CASSIDAGSRPQHF. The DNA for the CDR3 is TGTGCCAGTAGTATTGACGCCGGGTCCCGGCCCCAGCATTTT.